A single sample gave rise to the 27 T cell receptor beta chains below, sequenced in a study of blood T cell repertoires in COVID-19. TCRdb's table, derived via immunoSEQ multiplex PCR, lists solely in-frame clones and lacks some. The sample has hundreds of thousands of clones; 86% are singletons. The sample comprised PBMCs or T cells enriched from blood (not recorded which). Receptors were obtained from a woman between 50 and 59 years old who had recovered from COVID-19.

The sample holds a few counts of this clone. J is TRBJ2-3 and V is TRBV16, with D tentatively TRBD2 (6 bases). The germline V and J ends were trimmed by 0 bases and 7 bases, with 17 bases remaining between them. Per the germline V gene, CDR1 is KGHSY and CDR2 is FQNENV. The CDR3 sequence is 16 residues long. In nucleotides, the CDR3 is TGTGCCAGCAGCCAATCACAGCGGGTGGGGATGAATACGCAGTATTTT. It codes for CASSQSQRVGMNTQYF.

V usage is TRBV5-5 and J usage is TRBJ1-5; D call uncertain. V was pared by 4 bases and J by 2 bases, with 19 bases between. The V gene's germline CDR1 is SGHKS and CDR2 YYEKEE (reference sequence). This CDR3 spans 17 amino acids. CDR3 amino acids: CASSLYGGVSGNQPQHF. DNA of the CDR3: TGTGCCAGCAGCCTGTACGGAGGCGTTTCGGGCAATCAGCCCCAGCATTTT.

CDR3 coding DNA: TGTGCCATCAGCCCCCTTGGGCTTTGGAGGGCCTACGAGCAGTACTTC. Its protein is CAISPLGLWRAYEQYF. The chain combines TRBV10-3 with TRBJ2-7, with D possibly matching TRBD2 (6 bases). V was shortened by 6 bases and J by 2 bases, with 20 bases between the two germline ends. The CDR3 loop spans 16 amino acids. Germline V gene data show CDR1 as ENHRY and CDR2 as SYGVKD.

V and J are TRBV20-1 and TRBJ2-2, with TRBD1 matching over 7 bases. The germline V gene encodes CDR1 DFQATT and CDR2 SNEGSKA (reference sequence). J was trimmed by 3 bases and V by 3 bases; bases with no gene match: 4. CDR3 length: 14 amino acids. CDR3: CSASDRAYTGELFF. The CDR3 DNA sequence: TGCAGTGCTAGTGACAGGGCCTACACCGGGGAGCTGTTTTTT.

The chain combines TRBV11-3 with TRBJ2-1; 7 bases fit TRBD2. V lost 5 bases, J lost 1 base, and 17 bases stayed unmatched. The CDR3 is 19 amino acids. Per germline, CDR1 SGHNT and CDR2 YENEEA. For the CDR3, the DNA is TGTGCCAGCAGCACAAGCTTACCGGGAGGTGTAGGGTCCTACAATGAGCAGTTCTTC. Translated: CASSTSLPGGVGSYNEQFF.

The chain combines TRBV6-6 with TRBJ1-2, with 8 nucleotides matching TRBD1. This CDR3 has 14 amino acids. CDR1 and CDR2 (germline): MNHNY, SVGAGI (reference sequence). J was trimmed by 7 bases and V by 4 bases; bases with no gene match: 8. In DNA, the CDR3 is TGTGCCAGCAGTTCGTCGGACAGGGTCGGTGGCTACACCTTC. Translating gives CASSSSDRVGGYTF.

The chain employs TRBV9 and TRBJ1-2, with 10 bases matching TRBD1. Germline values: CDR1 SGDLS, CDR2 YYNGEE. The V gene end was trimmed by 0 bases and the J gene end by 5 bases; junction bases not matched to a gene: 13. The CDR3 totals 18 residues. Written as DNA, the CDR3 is TGTGCCAGCAGCGTAGATAGATATCCGGGACAGGGGTCATATGGCTACACCTTC. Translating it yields CASSVDRYPGQGSYGYTF.

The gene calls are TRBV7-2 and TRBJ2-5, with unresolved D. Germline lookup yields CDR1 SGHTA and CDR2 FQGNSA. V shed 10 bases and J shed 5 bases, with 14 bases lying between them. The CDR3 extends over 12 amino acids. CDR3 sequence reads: CAIRPGLETQYF. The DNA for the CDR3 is TGTGCCATACGACCAGGTTTGGAGACCCAGTACTTC.

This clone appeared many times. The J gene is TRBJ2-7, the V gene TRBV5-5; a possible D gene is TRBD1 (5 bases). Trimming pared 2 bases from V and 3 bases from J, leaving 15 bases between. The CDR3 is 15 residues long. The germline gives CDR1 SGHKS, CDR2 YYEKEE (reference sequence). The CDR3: CASSFSRKGNYEQYF. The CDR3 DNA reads TGTGCCAGCAGCTTTTCGAGGAAGGGGAACTACGAGCAGTACTTC.

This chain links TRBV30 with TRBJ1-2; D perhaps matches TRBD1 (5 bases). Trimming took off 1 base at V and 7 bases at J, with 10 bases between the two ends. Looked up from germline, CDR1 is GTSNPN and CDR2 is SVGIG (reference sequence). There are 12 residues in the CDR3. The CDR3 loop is CAWSEQGFGYTF. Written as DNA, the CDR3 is TGTGCCTGGAGTGAGCAGGGCTTTGGCTACACCTTC.

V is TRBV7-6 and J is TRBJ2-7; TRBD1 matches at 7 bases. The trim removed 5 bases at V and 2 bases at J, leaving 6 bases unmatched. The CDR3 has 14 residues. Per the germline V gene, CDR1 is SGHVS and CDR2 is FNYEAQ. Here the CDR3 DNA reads TGTGCCAGCAGCCCCTACCAGGGGGCCTACGAGCAGTACTTC. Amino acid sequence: CASSPYQGAYEQYF.

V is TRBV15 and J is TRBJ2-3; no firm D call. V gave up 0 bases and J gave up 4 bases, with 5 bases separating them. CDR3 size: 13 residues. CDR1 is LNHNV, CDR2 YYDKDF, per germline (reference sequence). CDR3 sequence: CATSRDRADTQYF. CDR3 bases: TGTGCCACCAGCAGAGATCGGGCAGATACGCAGTATTTT.

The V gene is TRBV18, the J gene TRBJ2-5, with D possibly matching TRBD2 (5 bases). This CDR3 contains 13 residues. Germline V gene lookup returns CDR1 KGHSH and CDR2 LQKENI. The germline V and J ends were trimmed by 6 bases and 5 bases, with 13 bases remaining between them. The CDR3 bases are TGTGCCAGCTCCGGAGGACTGGACGAGACCCAGTACTTC. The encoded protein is CASSGGLDETQYF.

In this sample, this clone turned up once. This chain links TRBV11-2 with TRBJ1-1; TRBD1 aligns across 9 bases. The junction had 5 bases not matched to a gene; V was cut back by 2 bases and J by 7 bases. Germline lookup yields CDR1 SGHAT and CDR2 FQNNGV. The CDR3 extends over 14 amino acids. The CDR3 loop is CASSLQQGAIEAFF. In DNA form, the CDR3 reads TGTGCCAGCAGCTTACAACAGGGGGCGATTGAAGCTTTCTTT.

The CDR3 bases are TGTGCCAGCAGTGGGTCGCGGGGAGGGGGCTACACCTTC. Amino acids: CASSGSRGGGYTF. The V and J genes are TRBV27 and TRBJ1-2; the D is unclear. Trimming took 5 bases from V and 8 from J, leaving 15 bases between them. Germline lookup yields CDR1 MNHEY and CDR2 SMNVEV (reference sequence). The CDR3 length is 13 residues.

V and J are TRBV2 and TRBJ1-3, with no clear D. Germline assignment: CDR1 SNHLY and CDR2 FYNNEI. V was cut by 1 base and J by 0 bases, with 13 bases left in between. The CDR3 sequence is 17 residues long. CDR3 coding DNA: TGTGCCAGCAGTGAAGGATTGCTGAGAAGCTCTGGAAACACCATATATTTT. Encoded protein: CASSEGLLRSSGNTIYF. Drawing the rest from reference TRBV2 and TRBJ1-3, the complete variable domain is EPEVTQTPSHQVTQMGQEVILRCVPISNHLYFYWYRQILGQKVEFLVSFYNNEISEKSEIFDDQFSVERPDGSNFTLKIRSTKLEDSAMYFCASSEGLLRSSGNTIYFGEGSWLTVV.

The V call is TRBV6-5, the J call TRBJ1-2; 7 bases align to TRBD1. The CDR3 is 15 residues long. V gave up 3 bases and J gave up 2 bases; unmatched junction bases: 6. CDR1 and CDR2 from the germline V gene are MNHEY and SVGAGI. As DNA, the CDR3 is TGTGCCAGCAGTTATGACGGGACAGCGAACTATGGCTACACCTTC. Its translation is CASSYDGTANYGYTF.

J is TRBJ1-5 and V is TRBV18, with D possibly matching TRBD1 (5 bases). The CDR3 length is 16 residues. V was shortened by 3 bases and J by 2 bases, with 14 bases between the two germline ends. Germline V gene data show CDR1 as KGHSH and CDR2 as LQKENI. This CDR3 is CASSPGHPNGNQPQHF. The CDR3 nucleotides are TGTGCCAGCTCACCCGGACATCCCAATGGCAATCAGCCCCAGCATTTT.

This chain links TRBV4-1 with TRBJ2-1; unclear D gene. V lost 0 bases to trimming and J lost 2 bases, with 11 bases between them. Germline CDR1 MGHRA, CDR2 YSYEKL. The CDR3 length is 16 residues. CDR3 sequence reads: CASSQEWAVPYNEQFF. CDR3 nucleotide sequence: TGCGCCAGCAGCCAAGAGTGGGCAGTCCCCTACAATGAGCAGTTCTTC.

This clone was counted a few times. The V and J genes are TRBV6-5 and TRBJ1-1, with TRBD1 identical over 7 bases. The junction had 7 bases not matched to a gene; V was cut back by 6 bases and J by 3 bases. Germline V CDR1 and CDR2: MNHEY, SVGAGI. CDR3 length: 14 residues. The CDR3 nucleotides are TGTGCCAGCAGCCCCGGGACAGTGGACACTGAAGCTTTCTTT. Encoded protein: CASSPGTVDTEAFF.

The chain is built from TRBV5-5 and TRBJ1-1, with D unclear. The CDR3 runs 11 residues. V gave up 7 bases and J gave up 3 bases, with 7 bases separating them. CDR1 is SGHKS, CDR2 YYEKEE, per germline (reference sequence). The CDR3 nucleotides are TGTGCCAGCGCAGGATACACTGAAGCTTTCTTT. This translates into CASAGYTEAFF.

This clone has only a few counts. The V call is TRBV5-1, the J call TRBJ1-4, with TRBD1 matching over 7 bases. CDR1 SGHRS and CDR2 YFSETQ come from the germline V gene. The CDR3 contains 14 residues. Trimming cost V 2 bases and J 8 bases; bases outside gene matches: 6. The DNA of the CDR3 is TGCGCCAGCAGCTTAGGGGGCGGCGGCGAAAAACTGTTTTTT. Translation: CASSLGGGGEKLFF.

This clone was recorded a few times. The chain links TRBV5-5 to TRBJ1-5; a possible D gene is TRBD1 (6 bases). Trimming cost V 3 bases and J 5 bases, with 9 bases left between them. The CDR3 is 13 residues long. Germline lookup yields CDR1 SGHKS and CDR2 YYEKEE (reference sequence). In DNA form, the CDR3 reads TGTGCCAGCAGCTCAGGGGCCCATCAGCCCCAGCATTTT. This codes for CASSSGAHQPQHF.

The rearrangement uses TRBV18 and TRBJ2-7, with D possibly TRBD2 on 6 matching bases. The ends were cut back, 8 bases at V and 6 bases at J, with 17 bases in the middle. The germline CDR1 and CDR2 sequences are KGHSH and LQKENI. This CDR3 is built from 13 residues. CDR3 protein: CASVSGLTSEQYF. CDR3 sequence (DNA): TGTGCCAGCGTAAGCGGGCTCACCAGCGAGCAGTACTTC.

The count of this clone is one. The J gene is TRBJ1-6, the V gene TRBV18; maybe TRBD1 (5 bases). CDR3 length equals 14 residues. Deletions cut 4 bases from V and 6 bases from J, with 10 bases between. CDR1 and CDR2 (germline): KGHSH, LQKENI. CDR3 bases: TGTGCCAGCTCACTCGACAGAAGTAATTCACCCCTCCACTTT. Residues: CASSLDRSNSPLHF. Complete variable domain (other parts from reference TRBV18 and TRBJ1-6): NAGVMQNPRHLVRRRGQEARLRCSPMKGHSHVYWYRQLPEEGLKFMVYLQKENIIDESGMPKERFSAEFPKEGPSILRIQQVVRGDSAAYFCASSLDRSNSPLHFGNGTRLTVT.

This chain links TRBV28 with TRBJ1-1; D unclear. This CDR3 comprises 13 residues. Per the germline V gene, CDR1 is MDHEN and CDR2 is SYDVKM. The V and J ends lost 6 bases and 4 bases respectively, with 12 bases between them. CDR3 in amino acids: CASSSPEGTEAFF. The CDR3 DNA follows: TGTGCCAGCAGCTCCCCCGAGGGCACTGAAGCTTTCTTT.

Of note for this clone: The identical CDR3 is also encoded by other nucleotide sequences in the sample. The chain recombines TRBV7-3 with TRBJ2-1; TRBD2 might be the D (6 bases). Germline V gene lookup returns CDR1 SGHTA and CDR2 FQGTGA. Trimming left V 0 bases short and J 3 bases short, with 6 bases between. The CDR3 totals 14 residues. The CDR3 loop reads CASSLTGSYNEQFF. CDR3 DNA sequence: TGTGCCAGCAGCTTAACCGGGAGCTACAATGAGCAGTTCTTC.